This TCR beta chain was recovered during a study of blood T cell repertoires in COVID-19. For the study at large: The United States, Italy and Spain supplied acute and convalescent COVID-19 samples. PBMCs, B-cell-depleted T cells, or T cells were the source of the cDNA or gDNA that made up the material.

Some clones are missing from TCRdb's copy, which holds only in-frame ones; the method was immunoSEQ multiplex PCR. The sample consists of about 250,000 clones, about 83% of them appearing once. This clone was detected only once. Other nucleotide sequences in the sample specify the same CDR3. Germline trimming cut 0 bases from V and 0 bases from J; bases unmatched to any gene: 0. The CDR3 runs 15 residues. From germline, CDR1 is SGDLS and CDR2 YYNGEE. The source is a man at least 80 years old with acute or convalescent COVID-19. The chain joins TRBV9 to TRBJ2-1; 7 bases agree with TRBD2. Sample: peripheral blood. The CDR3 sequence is CASSVAGGSYNEQFF. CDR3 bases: TGTGCCAGCAGCGTAGCGGGAGGCTCCTACAATGAGCAGTTCTTC.